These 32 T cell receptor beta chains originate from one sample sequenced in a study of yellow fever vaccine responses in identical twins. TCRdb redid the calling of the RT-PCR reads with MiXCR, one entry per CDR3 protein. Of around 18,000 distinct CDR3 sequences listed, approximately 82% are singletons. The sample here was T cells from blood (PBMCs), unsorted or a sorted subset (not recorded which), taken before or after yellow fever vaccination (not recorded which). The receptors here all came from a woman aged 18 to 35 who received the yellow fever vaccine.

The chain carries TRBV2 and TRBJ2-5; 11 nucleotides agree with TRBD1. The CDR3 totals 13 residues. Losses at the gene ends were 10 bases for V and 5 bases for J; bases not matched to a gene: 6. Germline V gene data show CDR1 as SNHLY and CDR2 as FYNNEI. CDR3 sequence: CAKGQGAKETQYF. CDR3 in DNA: TGTGCCAAAGGACAGGGGGCTAAGGAGACCCAGTACTTC.

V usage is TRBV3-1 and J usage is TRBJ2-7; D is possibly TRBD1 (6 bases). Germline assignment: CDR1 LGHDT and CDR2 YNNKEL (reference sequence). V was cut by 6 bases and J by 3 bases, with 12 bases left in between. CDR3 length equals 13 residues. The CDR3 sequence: CASSRTALYEQYF. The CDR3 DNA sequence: TGTGCCAGCAGTCGGACAGCTCTCTACGAGCAGTACTTC.

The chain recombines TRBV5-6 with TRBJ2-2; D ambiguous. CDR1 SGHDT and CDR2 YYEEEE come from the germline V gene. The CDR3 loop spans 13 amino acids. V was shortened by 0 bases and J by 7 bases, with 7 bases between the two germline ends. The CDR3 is CASSLDWSGELFF. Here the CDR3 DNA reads TGTGCCAGCAGCTTGGACTGGAGCGGGGAGCTGTTTTTT.

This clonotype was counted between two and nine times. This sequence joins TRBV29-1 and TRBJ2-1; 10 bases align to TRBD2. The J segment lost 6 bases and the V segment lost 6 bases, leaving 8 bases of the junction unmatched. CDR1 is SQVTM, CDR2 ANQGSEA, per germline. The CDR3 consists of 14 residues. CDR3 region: CSVAIAGGANEQFF. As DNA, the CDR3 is TGCAGCGTGGCTATAGCGGGAGGAGCCAATGAGCAGTTCTTC.

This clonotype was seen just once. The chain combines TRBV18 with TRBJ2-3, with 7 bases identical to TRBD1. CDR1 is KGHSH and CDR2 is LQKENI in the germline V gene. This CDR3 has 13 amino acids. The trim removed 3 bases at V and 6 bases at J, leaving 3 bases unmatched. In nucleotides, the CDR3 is TGTGCCAGCTCACCTGGACAGGCCGATACGCAGTATTTT. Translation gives CASSPGQADTQYF. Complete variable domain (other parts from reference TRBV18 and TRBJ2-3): NAGVMQNPRHLVRRRGQEARLRCSPMKGHSHVYWYRQLPEEGLKFMVYLQKENIIDESGMPKERFSAEFPKEGPSILRIQQVVRGDSAAYFCASSPGQADTQYFGPGTRLTVL.

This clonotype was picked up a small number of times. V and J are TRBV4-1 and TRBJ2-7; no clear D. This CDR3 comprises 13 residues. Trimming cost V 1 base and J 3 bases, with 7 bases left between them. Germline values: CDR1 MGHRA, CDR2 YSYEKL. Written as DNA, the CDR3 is TGCGCCAGCAGCCAAGTAGACGGCTACGAGCAGTACTTC. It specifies CASSQVDGYEQYF.

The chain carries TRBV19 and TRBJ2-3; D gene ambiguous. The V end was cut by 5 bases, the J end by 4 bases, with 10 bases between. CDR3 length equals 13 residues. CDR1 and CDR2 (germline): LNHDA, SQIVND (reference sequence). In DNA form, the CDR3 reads TGTGCCAGTAGTTTGGGCAGGCCAGATACGCAGTATTTT. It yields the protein CASSLGRPDTQYF.

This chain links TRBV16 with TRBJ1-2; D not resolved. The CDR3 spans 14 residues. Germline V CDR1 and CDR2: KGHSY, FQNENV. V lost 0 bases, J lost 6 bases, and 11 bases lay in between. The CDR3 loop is CASSQSSPENGYTF. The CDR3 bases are TGTGCCAGCAGCCAATCTTCCCCTGAGAATGGCTACACCTTC.

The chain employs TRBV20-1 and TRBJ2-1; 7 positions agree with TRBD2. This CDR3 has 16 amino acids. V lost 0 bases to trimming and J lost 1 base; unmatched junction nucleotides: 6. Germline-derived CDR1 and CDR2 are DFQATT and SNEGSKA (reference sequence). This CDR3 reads CSARDQLSGSYNEQFF. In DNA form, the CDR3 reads TGCAGTGCTAGAGATCAGCTTAGCGGGTCCTACAATGAGCAGTTCTTC.

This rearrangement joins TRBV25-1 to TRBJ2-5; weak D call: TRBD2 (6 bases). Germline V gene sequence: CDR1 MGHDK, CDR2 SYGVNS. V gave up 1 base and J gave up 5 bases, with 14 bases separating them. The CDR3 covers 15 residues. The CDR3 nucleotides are TGTGCCAGCAGTGAATCCCGGGGGTCGGGGGAGACCCAGTACTTC. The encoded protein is CASSESRGSGETQYF.

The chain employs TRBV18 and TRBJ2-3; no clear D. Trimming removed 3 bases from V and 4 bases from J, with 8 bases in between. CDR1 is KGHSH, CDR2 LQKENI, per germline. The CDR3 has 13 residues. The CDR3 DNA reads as TGTGCCAGCTCACCCACGGTCTCAGATACGCAGTATTTT. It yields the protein CASSPTVSDTQYF. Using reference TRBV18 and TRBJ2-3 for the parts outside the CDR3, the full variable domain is NAGVMQNPRHLVRRRGQEARLRCSPMKGHSHVYWYRQLPEEGLKFMVYLQKENIIDESGMPKERFSAEFPKEGPSILRIQQVVRGDSAAYFCASSPTVSDTQYFGPGTRLTVL.

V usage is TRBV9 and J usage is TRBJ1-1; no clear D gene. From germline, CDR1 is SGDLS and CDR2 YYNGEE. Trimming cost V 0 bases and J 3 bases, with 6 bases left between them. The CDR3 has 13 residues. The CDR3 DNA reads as TGTGCCAGCAGCGTAGGCGGCGACACTGAAGCTTTCTTT. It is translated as CASSVGGDTEAFF.

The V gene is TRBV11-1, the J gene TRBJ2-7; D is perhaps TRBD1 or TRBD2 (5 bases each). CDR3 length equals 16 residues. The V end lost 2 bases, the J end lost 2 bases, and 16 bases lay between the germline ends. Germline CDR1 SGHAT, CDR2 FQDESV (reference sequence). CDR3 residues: CASSLNPGPNPYEQYF. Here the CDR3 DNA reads TGTGCCAGCAGCTTAAATCCGGGACCGAACCCCTACGAGCAGTACTTC.

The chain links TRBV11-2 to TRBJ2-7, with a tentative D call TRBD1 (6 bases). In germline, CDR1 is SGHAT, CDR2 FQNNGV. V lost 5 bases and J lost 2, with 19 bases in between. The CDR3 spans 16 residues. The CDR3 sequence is CASSPGAQGVPYEQYF. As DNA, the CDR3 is TGTGCCAGCAGCCCAGGGGCGCAGGGTGTCCCCTACGAGCAGTACTTC.

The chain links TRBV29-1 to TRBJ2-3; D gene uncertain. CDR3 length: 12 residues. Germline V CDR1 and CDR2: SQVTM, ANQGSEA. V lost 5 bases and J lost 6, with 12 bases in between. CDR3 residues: CSVMEGSDTQYF. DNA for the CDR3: TGCAGCGTTATGGAAGGGTCGGATACGCAGTATTTT.

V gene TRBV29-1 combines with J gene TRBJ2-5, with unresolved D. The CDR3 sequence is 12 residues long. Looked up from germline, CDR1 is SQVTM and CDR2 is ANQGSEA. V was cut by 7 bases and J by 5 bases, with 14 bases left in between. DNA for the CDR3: TGCAGCGCTTCCACGGTCTCGGAGACCCAGTACTTC. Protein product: CSASTVSETQYF.

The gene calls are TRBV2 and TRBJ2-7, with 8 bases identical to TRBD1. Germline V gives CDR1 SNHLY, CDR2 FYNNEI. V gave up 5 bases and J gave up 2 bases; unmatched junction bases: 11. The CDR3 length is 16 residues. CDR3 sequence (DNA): TGTGCCAGCAGTTTCACCCCGGACAGGGTGACCTACGAGCAGTACTTC. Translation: CASSFTPDRVTYEQYF.

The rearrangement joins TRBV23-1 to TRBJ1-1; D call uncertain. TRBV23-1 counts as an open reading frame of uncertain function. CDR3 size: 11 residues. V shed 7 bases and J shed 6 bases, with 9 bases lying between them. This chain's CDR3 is CASIRESEAFF. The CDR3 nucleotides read TGCGCCAGCATCCGGGAGTCTGAAGCTTTCTTT.

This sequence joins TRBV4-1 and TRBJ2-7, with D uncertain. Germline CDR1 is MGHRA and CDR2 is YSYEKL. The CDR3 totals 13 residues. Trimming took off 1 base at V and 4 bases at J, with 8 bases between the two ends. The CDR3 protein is CASSQVLSYEQYF. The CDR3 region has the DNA TGCGCCAGCAGCCAAGTGCTTTCGTACGAGCAGTACTTC.

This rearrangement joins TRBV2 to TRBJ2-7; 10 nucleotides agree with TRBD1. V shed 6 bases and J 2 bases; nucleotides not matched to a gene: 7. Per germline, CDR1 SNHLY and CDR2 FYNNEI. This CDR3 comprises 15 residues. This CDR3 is CASRAGQGRTYEQYF. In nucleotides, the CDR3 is TGTGCCAGCAGAGCGGGACAGGGGAGAACCTACGAGCAGTACTTC.

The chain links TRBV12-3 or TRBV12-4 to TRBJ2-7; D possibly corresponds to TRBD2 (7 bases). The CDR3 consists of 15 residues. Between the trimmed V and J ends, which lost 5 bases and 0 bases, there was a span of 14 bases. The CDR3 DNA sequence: TGTGCCAGCAGTCCTCTAGCGGACAGCTCCTACGAGCAGTACTTC. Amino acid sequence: CASSPLADSSYEQYF.

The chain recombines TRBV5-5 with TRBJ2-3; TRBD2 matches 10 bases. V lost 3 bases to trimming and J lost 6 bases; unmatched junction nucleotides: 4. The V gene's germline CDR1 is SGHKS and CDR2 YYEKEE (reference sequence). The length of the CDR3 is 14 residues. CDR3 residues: CASSWGLARDTQYF. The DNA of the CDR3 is TGTGCCAGCAGCTGGGGACTAGCGCGGGATACGCAGTATTTT.

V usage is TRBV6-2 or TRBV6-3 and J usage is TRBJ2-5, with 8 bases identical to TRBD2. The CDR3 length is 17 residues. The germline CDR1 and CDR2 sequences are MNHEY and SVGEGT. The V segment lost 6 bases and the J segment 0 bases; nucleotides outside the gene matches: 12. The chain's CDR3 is CASSSSLADQYQETQYF. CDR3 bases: TGTGCCAGCAGCTCCTCACTAGCGGATCAGTACCAAGAGACCCAGTACTTC.

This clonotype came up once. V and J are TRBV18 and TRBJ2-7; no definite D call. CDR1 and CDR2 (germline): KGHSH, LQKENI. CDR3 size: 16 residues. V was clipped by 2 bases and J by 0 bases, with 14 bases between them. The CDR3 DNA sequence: TGTGCCAGCTCACCAGAGCCAAGTCTCAGCTCCTACGAGCAGTACTTC. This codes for CASSPEPSLSSYEQYF. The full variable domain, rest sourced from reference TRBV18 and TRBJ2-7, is NAGVMQNPRHLVRRRGQEARLRCSPMKGHSHVYWYRQLPEEGLKFMVYLQKENIIDESGMPKERFSAEFPKEGPSILRIQQVVRGDSAAYFCASSPEPSLSSYEQYFGPGTRLTVT.

CDR3 DNA sequence: TGCGCCAGCAGATACATCTCTCTAGGGGATCAAGAGACCCAGTACTTC. Protein: CASRYISLGDQETQYF. The V call is TRBV5-1, the J call TRBJ2-5; D may be TRBD1 (5 bases). V lost 5 bases to trimming and J lost 2 bases, with 19 bases between them. The CDR3 runs 16 residues. Germline-derived CDR1 and CDR2 are SGHRS and YFSETQ.

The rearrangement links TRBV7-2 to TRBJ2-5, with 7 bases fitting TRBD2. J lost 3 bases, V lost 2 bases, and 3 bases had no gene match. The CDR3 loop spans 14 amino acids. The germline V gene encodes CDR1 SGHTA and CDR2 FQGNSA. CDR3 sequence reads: CASSLLSGKETQYF. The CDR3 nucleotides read TGTGCCAGCAGCTTATTAAGCGGGAAAGAGACCCAGTACTTC.

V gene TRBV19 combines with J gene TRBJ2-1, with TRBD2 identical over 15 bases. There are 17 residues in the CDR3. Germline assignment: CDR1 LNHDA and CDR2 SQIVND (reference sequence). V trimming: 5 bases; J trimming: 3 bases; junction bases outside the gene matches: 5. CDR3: CASSGGTSGRNYNEQFF. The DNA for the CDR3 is TGTGCCAGTAGTGGAGGGACTAGCGGGAGGAACTACAATGAGCAGTTCTTC.

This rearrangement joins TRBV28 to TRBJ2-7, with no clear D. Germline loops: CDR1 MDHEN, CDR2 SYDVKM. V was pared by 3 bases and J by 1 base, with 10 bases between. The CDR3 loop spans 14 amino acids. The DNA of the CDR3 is TGTGCCAGCAGTTTGGGTCAGATTTCCTACGAGCAGTACTTC. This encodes CASSLGQISYEQYF.

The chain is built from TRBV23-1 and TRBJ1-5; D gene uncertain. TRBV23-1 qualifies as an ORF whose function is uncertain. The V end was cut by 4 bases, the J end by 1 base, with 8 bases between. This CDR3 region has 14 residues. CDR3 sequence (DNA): TGCGCCAGCAGTCTTGAGAGGAGCAATCAGCCCCAGCATTTT. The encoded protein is CASSLERSNQPQHF.

The DNA of the CDR3 is TGTGCCAGCACCCCCCCCGGGATCAATGAGCAGTTCTTC. This translates into CASTPPGINEQFF. The V gene is TRBV11-3, the J gene TRBJ2-1; D is possibly TRBD2 (5 bases). Trimming shortened V by 7 bases and J by 6 bases, and 13 bases separated the two germline ends. In germline, CDR1 is SGHNT, CDR2 YENEEA. The CDR3 length is 13 residues.

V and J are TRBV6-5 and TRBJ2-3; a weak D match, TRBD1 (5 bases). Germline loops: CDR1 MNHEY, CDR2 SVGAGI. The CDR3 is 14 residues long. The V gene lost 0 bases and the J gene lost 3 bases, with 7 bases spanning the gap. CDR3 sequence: CASSYSAGTDTQYF. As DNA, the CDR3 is TGTGCCAGCAGTTACTCAGCAGGGACAGATACGCAGTATTTT.

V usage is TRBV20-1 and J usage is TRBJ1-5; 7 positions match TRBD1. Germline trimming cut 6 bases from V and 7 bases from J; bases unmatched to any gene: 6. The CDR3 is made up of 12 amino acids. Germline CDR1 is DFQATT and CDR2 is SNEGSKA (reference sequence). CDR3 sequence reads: CSASDRQQPQHF. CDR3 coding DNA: TGCAGTGCCTCGGACAGGCAACAGCCCCAGCATTTT.